Below, 16 T cell receptor beta chains from the same sample are listed, as sequenced in a study of OX40 agonist ivuxolimab in advanced cancers. Libraries were prepared by immunoSEQ multiplex PCR; TCRdb keeps only in-frame clonotypes and omits some of them. The sample holds 55,000 to 70,000 clones, around 83% seen once. The starting material was CD4+ or CD8+ T cells sorted from blood, obtained in a trial of the OX40 agonist ivuxolimab. These receptors came from an adult with an advanced solid tumor such as melanoma, head and neck, liver or kidney cancer.

This clone was seen a single time. The J gene is TRBJ1-5, the V gene TRBV28; no reliable D call. CDR3 size: 14 residues. In germline, CDR1 is MDHEN, CDR2 SYDVKM. V was pared by 8 bases and J by 6 bases, with 17 bases between. The CDR3 bases are TGTGCCAGCGGCGGCCCCTATAGCGCTCAGCCCCAGCATTTT. Its protein is CASGGPYSAQPQHF.

The genes are TRBV21-1 and TRBJ2-6; the table's D call, TRBD1, has no DNA check behind it. TRBV21-1 is listed as a pseudogene. The CDR3 contains 19 residues. In DNA form, the CDR3 reads TGTGCCAGCAGCAAACGGCCGACAGGTATTTCCTCTGGGGCCAACGTCCTGACTTTC. It codes for CASSKRPTGISSGANVLTF.

This sequence joins TRBV5-1 and TRBJ1-3; a possible D gene is TRBD1 (5 bases). V dropped 0 bases and J dropped 4 bases, with 14 bases sitting between them. The CDR3 is 16 amino acids. Looked up from germline, CDR1 is SGHRS and CDR2 is YFSETQ. DNA of the CDR3: TGCGCCAGCAGCTTGGCCGGGGCAGGGAGGGGAAACACCATATATTTT. It encodes CASSLAGAGRGNTIYF.

The chain is built from TRBV5-1 and TRBJ2-7; D possibly corresponds to TRBD2 (5 bases). Germline CDR1 is SGHRS and CDR2 is YFSETQ. Trimming pared 4 bases from V and 2 bases from J, leaving 13 bases between. The CDR3 extends over 14 amino acids. Written as DNA, the CDR3 is TGCGCCAGCAGCCTCCCTGGAGGAACCTACGAGCAGTACTTC. This translates into CASSLPGGTYEQYF.

Regarding this clone: Other DNA sequences in the sample encode the same CDR3. The chain links TRBV27 to TRBJ2-7; 9 bases line up with TRBD2. CDR3 length equals 13 residues. V lost 5 bases, J lost 5 bases, and 4 bases stayed unmatched. Germline CDR1 and CDR2: MNHEY and SMNVEV (reference sequence). Here the CDR3 reads CASSLAGFNEQYF. The CDR3 DNA reads as TGTGCCAGCAGTCTAGCGGGATTTAACGAGCAGTACTTC.

The V call is TRBV27, the J call TRBJ2-7; TRBD1 agrees at 7 bases. In germline, CDR1 is MNHEY, CDR2 SMNVEV (reference sequence). The length of the CDR3 is 14 residues. Trimming cost V 6 bases and J 3 bases; bases outside gene matches: 8. The CDR3 DNA reads TGTGCCAGCAGCCCGACAGGGACGCACTACGAGCAGTACTTC. This encodes CASSPTGTHYEQYF.

The sample holds one count of this clone. This chain links TRBV7-9 with TRBJ2-1; D is ambiguous. The V end was cut by 7 bases, the J end by 4 bases, with 14 bases between. CDR3 length equals 14 residues. Looked up from germline, CDR1 is SEHNR and CDR2 is FQNEAQ (reference sequence). The CDR3 protein is CASTLNVGYNEQFF. DNA of the CDR3: TGTGCCAGCACCTTGAACGTGGGGTACAATGAGCAGTTCTTC.

The V call is TRBV12-5, the J call TRBJ2-7, with 14 positions matching TRBD2. The germline CDR1 and CDR2 sequences are LGHNT and FRNRAP. The CDR3 length is 19 residues. J lost 3 bases, V lost 2 bases, and 12 bases had no gene match. The chain's CDR3 is CASGLRLGLAGVPHYEQYF. CDR3 in DNA: TGTGCTAGTGGTTTGCGTCTGGGACTAGCGGGAGTTCCCCACTACGAGCAGTACTTC. Full variable domain (missing parts from reference TRBV12-5 and TRBJ2-7): DARVTQTPRHKVTEMGQEVTMRCQPILGHNTVFWYRQTMMQGLELLAYFRNRAPLDDSGMPKDRFSAEMPDATLATLKIQPSEPRDSAVYFCASGLRLGLAGVPHYEQYFGPGTRLTVT.

The chain links TRBV11-3 to TRBJ2-3, with D unresolved. CDR3 length equals 16 residues. Trimming took off 5 bases at V and 5 bases at J, with 20 bases between the two ends. CDR1 and CDR2 from the germline V gene are SGHNT and YENEEA. The CDR3 here is CASSHPYGPHQDTQYF. In nucleotides, the CDR3 is TGTGCCAGCAGCCATCCATACGGGCCCCACCAAGATACGCAGTATTTT.

Only one count was recorded for this clone. This CDR3 is also generated by other DNA sequences in the sample. The chain is built from TRBV29-1 and TRBJ2-5; D call uncertain. Germline CDR1 SQVTM, CDR2 ANQGSEA. V lost 2 bases and J lost 3, with 10 bases in between. The CDR3 contains 13 residues. CDR3 sequence reads: CSVEQRFEETQYF. The CDR3 DNA reads as TGCAGCGTTGAACAGAGGTTTGAAGAGACCCAGTACTTC.

This clone was detected a few times. The chain is built from TRBV2 and TRBJ1-1; no reliable D call. The CDR3 runs 14 residues. Germline V gives CDR1 SNHLY, CDR2 FYNNEI. Between the trimmed V and J ends, which lost 6 bases and 8 bases, there was a span of 19 bases. CDR3: CASSLTLSTTEAFF. The CDR3 DNA sequence: TGTGCCAGCAGCCTTACTCTATCCACGACGGAAGCTTTCTTT. Variable domain in full (rest from reference TRBV2 and TRBJ1-1): EPEVTQTPSHQVTQMGQEVILRCVPISNHLYFYWYRQILGQKVEFLVSFYNNEISEKSEIFDDQFSVERPDGSNFTLKIRSTKLEDSAMYFCASSLTLSTTEAFFGQGTRLTVV.

J is TRBJ1-1 and V is TRBV7-3, with D unclear. The V end was cut by 2 bases, the J end by 1 base, with 5 bases between. The CDR3 length is 13 residues. The germline gives CDR1 SGHTA, CDR2 FQGTGA. The CDR3 loop is CASSLDPNTEAFF. The DNA of the CDR3 is TGTGCCAGCAGCTTAGACCCGAACACTGAAGCTTTCTTT.

The chain employs TRBV4-3 and TRBJ2-5; D unclear. The DNA end is more similar to TRBJ2-7, so the J call may be wrong. The CDR3 runs 13 residues. The germline gives CDR1 LGHNA, CDR2 YSLEER. CDR3 in amino acids: CASSQWLTYEQYF. CDR3 sequence (DNA): TGCGCCAGCAGCCAATGGCTCACCTACGAGCAGTACTTC.

The chain uses TRBV7-9 and TRBJ2-3; 9 bases agree with TRBD2. In germline, CDR1 is SEHNR, CDR2 FQNEAQ (reference sequence). This CDR3 is built from 15 residues. V was clipped by 5 bases and J by 2 bases; unmatched bases: 5. CDR3 residues: CASSPLAGYTDTQYF. In nucleotides, the CDR3 is TGTGCCAGCAGCCCCCTAGCGGGGTACACAGATACGCAGTATTTT.

The J gene is TRBJ1-1, the V gene TRBV5-1, with 12 bases that match TRBD1. CDR1 is SGHRS and CDR2 is YFSETQ in the germline V gene. This CDR3 is 16 amino acids long. Unmatched junction bases numbered 9, after V lost 3 bases and J lost 6 bases. CDR3 region: CASSWTGQGAGAEAFF. The CDR3 DNA follows: TGCGCCAGCAGCTGGACGGGACAGGGGGCCGGGGCTGAAGCTTTCTTT.

The gene calls are TRBV7-8 and TRBJ1-1; tentative D call: TRBD1 (5 bases). The CDR3 is 15 residues long. V lost 3 bases and J lost 4, with 15 bases in between. Germline V CDR1 and CDR2: SGHVS, FQNEAQ. The CDR3 coding sequence is TGTGCCAGCAGCTTGGGCAACACTGGGGGCACTGAAGCTTTCTTT. As protein: CASSLGNTGGTEAFF. Combining the CDR3 with reference TRBV7-8 and TRBJ1-1 gives the whole variable domain GAGVSQSPRYKVAKRGQDVALRCDPISGHVSLFWYQQALGQGPEFLTYFQNEAQLDKSGLPSDRFFAERPEGSVSTLKIQRTQQEDSAVYLCASSLGNTGGTEAFFGQGTRLTVV.